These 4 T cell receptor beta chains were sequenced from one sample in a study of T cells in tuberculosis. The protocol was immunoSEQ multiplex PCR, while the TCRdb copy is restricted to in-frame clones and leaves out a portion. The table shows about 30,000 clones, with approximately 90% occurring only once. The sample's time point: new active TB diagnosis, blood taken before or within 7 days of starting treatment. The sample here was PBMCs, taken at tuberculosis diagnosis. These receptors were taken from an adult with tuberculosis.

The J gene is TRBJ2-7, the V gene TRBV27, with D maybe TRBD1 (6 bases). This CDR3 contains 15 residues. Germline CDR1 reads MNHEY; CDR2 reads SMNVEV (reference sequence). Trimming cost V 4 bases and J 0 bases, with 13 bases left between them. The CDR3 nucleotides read TGTGCCAGCAGTTCCATTCTCAGGGGCTCCTACGAGCAGTACTTC. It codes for CASSSILRGSYEQYF.

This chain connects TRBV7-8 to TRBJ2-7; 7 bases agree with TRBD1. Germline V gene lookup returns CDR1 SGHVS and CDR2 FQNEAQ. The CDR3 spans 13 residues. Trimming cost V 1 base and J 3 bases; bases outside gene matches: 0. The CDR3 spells CASSLGDSYEQYV. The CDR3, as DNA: TGTGCCAGCAGCTTAGGGGACAGCTACGAGCAGTACGTC.

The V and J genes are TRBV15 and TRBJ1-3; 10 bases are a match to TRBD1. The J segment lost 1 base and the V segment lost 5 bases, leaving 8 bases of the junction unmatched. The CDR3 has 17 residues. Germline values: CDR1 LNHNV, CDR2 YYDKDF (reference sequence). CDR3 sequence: CATSGGQGPRSGNTIYF. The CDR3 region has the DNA TGTGCCACCAGCGGGGGACAGGGGCCCCGATCTGGAAACACCATATATTTT.

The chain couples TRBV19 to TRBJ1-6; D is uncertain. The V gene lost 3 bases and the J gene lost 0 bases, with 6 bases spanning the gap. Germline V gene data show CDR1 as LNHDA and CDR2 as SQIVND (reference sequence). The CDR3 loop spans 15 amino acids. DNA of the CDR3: TGTGCCAGTAGTATTAGGAGCTCCTATAATTCACCCCTCCACTTT. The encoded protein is CASSIRSSYNSPLHF. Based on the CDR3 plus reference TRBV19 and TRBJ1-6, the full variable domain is DGGITQSPKYLFRKEGQNVTLSCEQNLNHDAMYWYRQDPGQGLRLIYYSQIVNDFQKGDIAEGYSVSREKKESFPLTVTSAQKNPTAFYLCASSIRSSYNSPLHFGNGTRLTVT.